A selection of T cell receptor beta chains follows, all from one sample in a study of CD8+CD57+ T cells in acquired aplastic anemia. In TCRdb, the reads were re-called with MiXCR into one record per CDR3 protein. The top ten hold about 1.2% of the sample, which has 150,000 or so distinct CDR3 sequences, less than 60% seen once. The sample comprised sorted CD4+, CD8+, or CD8+CD57+ T cells (not recorded which) from PBMCs. The source of these receptors is a human donor with aplastic anemia. Each CDR3 is given with its conserved first and last residue. Fields, in order: J gene, V gene, clone size, D gene, CDR3 protein, CDR3 DNA. D genes are given only for firm matches. Size values are once, few and many counts, or a class for expanded clones, and some rows have none.

j_gene: TRBJ1-6; v_gene: TRBV6-1; abundance: many; d_gene: -; CDR3aa: CASGDNYNSPLHF; CDR3nt: TGTGCCAGCGGAGACAATTATAATTCACCCCTCCACTTT
j_gene: TRBJ2-1; v_gene: TRBV7-6; abundance: few; d_gene: -; CDR3aa: CASRSVGRQFF; CDR3nt: TGTGCCAGCAGATCTGTAGGCCGGCAGTTCTTC
j_gene: TRBJ2-7; v_gene: TRBV20-1; abundance: -; d_gene: -; CDR3aa: CSARDPLYEQYF; CDR3nt: TGCAGTGCTAGAGATCCACTCTACGAGCAGTACTTC
j_gene: TRBJ2-5; v_gene: TRBV5-6; abundance: many; d_gene: TRBD1; CDR3aa: CASSLDRTGRETQYF; CDR3nt: TGTGCCAGCAGCCTGGACCGGACAGGGAGGGAGACCCAGTACTTC
j_gene: TRBJ1-5; v_gene: TRBV6-5; abundance: few; d_gene: -; CDR3aa: CASSYSTGATSNQPQHF; CDR3nt: TGTGCCAGCAGTTACTCTACCGGGGCGACTAGCAATCAGCCCCAGCATTTT
j_gene: TRBJ2-3; v_gene: TRBV9; abundance: -; d_gene: TRBD2; CDR3aa: CASSIEWGGDTQYF; CDR3nt: TGTGCCAGCAGTATAGAGTGGGGGGGAGATACGCAGTATTTT
j_gene: TRBJ2-3; v_gene: TRBV5-4; abundance: many; d_gene: -; CDR3aa: CASSLRGARTDTQYF; CDR3nt: TGTGCCAGCAGCTTAAGGGGGGCGCGCACAGATACGCAGTATTTT
j_gene: TRBJ2-5; v_gene: TRBV6-1; abundance: many; d_gene: -; CDR3aa: CASGEGGFGETQYF; CDR3nt: TGTGCCAGCGGAGAAGGGGGTTTCGGGGAGACCCAGTACTTC
j_gene: TRBJ2-5; v_gene: TRBV7-6; abundance: -; d_gene: -; CDR3aa: CASSRWDETQYF; CDR3nt: TGTGCCAGCAGCAGGTGGGATGAGACCCAGTACTTC
j_gene: TRBJ1-2; v_gene: TRBV6-1; abundance: many; d_gene: -; CDR3aa: CASSSQGNYGYTF; CDR3nt: TGTGCCAGCAGCTCACAAGGGAACTATGGCTACACCTTC
j_gene: TRBJ1-2; v_gene: TRBV12-3/TRBV12-4; abundance: many; d_gene: -; CDR3aa: CASFRGGWGYTF; CDR3nt: TGTGCCAGCTTCCGGGGAGGTTGGGGCTACACCTTC